This T cell receptor beta chain was recovered during a study of post-analysis software for immune sequencing data. Included in the TCR beta cDNA libraries were unique molecular identifiers. Each CDR3 protein gets one entry after TCRdb re-called the PCR reads with MiXCR. Of fewer than 900,000 distinct CDR3 sequences listed, around 42% were seen once; the top ten hold just under 5%. The sample comprised blood. The sequence derives from a girl under 18 with multiple sclerosis.

As DNA, the CDR3 is TGTGCCAGCACACCCGGGACAGCGAACACTGAAGCTTTCTTT. It codes for CASTPGTANTEAFF. The chain has TRBV2 and TRBJ1-1; 7 nucleotides line up with TRBD1. The CDR3 consists of 14 residues. Germline lookup yields CDR1 SNHLY and CDR2 FYNNEI. After removal of 7 bases from V and 1 base from J, the junction contained 6 bases not matched to a gene.